A single sample is the source of the 3 T cell receptor beta chains below, sequenced in a study of regulatory T cells in long-lasting Graves disease (dated by TCRdb to the early 2020s). The protocol used for the library was multiplex PCR. Sequencer: Illumina HiSeq 4000. iRepertoire HTBI primers and Arm-PCR amplification of CDR3 regions were used to construct TCR beta libraries. Through fastp at Q25 and MiXCR, TCRdb rebuilt clones from the public reads, retaining in-frame beta chains. Merged by CDR3 protein, the rows form single entries marked with the most common genes and DNA. The sample table shows about 370,000 distinct CDR3 sequences, and roughly 16% are seen once. The ten largest clones capture approximately 21% of the sample. The time point label corresponds to: newly diagnosed GD, antithyroid drugs for less than 3 months. RNA was extracted from PBMCs in TRIzol for both TCR sequencing and RNA sequencing.

This material consisted of peripheral blood mononuclear cells (PBMCs), taken at new diagnosis, from a patient treated with antithyroid drugs. All receptors derive from a female donor with Graves disease.

This clonotype was observed many times. This chain uses TRBV20-1 with TRBJ2-7, with D tentatively TRBD2 (6 bases). The germline V gene has CDR1 DFQATT and CDR2 SNEGSKA (reference sequence). The CDR3 is 12 residues long. Trimming pared 2 bases from V and 3 bases from J, leaving 8 bases between. Here the CDR3 DNA reads TGCAGTGCTAGACAGGACTACTACGAGCAGTACTTC. Residues: CSARQDYYEQYF.

This clonotype was seen ten or more times. V gene TRBV3-1 combines with J gene TRBJ2-1, with 7 bases lining up with TRBD1. Near its end, the DNA agrees better with TRBJ2-5, so the J call may be wrong. CDR3 length: 14 amino acids. CDR1 and CDR2 from the germline V gene are LGHDT and YNNKEL (reference sequence). In DNA form, the CDR3 reads TGTGCCAGCAGCCAGAGAGGGGGCTGGAAGACCCAGTACTTC. This encodes CASSQRGGWKTQYF.

At least ten counts were recorded for this clonotype. V is TRBV12-3 or TRBV12-4 and J is TRBJ1-2, with D possibly being TRBD1 (5 bases). The CDR3 is 16 residues long. Deletions cut 3 bases from V and 3 bases from J, with 17 bases between. As DNA, the CDR3 is TGTGCCAGCAGTTTGGTCCCCAGGGAGTATCACTATGGCTACACCTTC. This encodes CASSLVPREYHYGYTF.